These 30 T cell receptor beta chains were sequenced from one sample in a study of blood T cell repertoires in COVID-19. Only in-frame clones appear in the TCRdb table, and some are missing; sequencing was by immunoSEQ multiplex PCR. The sample shows fewer than 200,000 clones, approximately 80% of them seen only once. Sequencing input: PBMCs or T cells enriched from blood (not recorded which). The receptors shown here come from a man aged 45-65 years who had recovered from COVID-19.

This chain links TRBV10-1 with TRBJ1-2; TRBD1 matches at 11 bases. Germline values: CDR1 WNHNN, CDR2 SYGVQD (reference sequence). The CDR3 extends over 14 amino acids. DNA of the CDR3: TGCGCTTTAGGGATCCGGGACAGGGGGAAAGGCTACACCTTC. Amino acids: CALGIRDRGKGYTF.

V usage is TRBV28 and J usage is TRBJ2-2; 10 bases agree with TRBD2. The germline gives CDR1 MDHEN, CDR2 SYDVKM. This CDR3 has 18 amino acids. The V and J ends lost 6 bases and 4 bases, in that order; junction bases with no gene match: 14. The CDR3 protein is CASRLTASGGATTGELFF. The CDR3 region has the DNA TGTGCCAGCAGACTGACAGCCAGCGGGGGGGCGACCACCGGGGAGCTGTTTTTT. The full variable domain, with the rest looked up from reference TRBV28 and TRBJ2-2, is DVKVTQSSRYLVKRTGEKVFLECVQDMDHENMFWYRQDPGLGLRLIYFSYDVKMKEKGDIPEGYSVSREKKERFSLILESASTNQTSMYLCASRLTASGGATTGELFFGEGSRLTVL.

This chain links TRBV5-1 with TRBJ1-1, with 7 bases that match TRBD1. Looked up from germline, CDR1 is SGHRS and CDR2 is YFSETQ. The CDR3 sequence is 19 residues long. Trimming took 0 bases from V and 0 from J; bases not matched to a gene: 14. CDR3 loop: CASSLETWDSRSLNTEAFF. Written as DNA, the CDR3 is TGCGCCAGCAGCTTGGAGACCTGGGACAGCAGATCTCTGAACACTGAAGCTTTCTTT.

With regard to this clone: Germline is not matched at one junction end, which may reflect a read error. The chain carries TRBV11-2 and TRBJ2-1; 12 bases map to TRBD2. Germline CDR1 reads SGHAT; CDR2 reads FQNNGV. The CDR3 totals 16 residues. The chain's CDR3 is CASSLEASGGANKQFF. Written as DNA, the CDR3 is TGTGCCAGCAGCTTAGAGGCTAGCGGGGGGGCCAATAAGCAGTTCTTC.

This clone was observed once. This chain links TRBV27 with TRBJ1-6; 7 bases agree with TRBD1. The trim removed 3 bases at V and 5 bases at J, leaving 4 bases unmatched. Germline V gives CDR1 MNHEY, CDR2 SMNVEV (reference sequence). This CDR3 has 15 amino acids. This CDR3 is CASSFAGQNNSPLHF. The CDR3 coding sequence is TGTGCCAGCAGTTTTGCGGGACAGAATAATTCACCCCTCCACTTT.

The V gene is TRBV2, the J gene TRBJ1-2; 10 nucleotides match TRBD1. Germline CDR1 reads SNHLY; CDR2 reads FYNNEI. This CDR3 contains 14 residues. The ends lost 6 bases at V and 5 bases at J; junction bases unmatched: 6. In nucleotides, the CDR3 is TGTGCCAGCAGGGTAGGGACAGGGGCTTATGGCTACACCTTC. Its translation is CASRVGTGAYGYTF.

This clone was picked up one time. The CDR3 region is CASSLTGLNTEAFF. Here the CDR3 DNA reads TGTGCCAGCAGCTTGACAGGATTGAACACTGAAGCTTTCTTT. The rearrangement joins TRBV7-6 to TRBJ1-1; D might be TRBD1 (6 bases). The germline CDR1 and CDR2 sequences are SGHVS and FNYEAQ. The V gene lost 3 bases and the J gene lost 0 bases, with 8 bases spanning the gap. The CDR3 covers 14 residues.

To note about this clone: A read error may produce the germline difference seen at one junction end. The gene calls are TRBV6-1 and TRBJ1-4; D gene unclear. The CDR3 has 8 residues. In germline, CDR1 is MNHNS, CDR2 SASEGT. This CDR3 is CASSAGSF. The CDR3 DNA reads as TGTGCCAGCAGTGCCGGGAGTTTT.

The rearrangement links TRBV9 to TRBJ2-5, with D perhaps TRBD1 (6 bases). V was trimmed by 0 bases and J by 1 base, leaving 16 bases between them. CDR1 SGDLS and CDR2 YYNGEE come from the germline V gene. The CDR3 contains 17 residues. CDR3 region: CASSVGEGVRIQETQYF. The CDR3 DNA sequence: TGTGCCAGCAGCGTAGGAGAGGGGGTCAGAATCCAAGAGACCCAGTACTTC.

V is TRBV3-1 (or the pseudogene TRBV3-2) and J is TRBJ1-3; D is ambiguous. CDR1 and CDR2 (germline): LGHDT, YNNKEL (reference sequence). Trimming shortened V by 5 bases and J by 0 bases, and 11 bases separated the two germline ends. The CDR3 totals 15 residues. In nucleotides, the CDR3 is TGTGCCAGCAGCACCGTACGAGTCTCTGGAAACACCATATATTTT. This translates into CASSTVRVSGNTIYF.

The gene calls are TRBV27 and TRBJ1-5, with 9 bases lining up with TRBD1. V trimming: 6 bases; J trimming: 5 bases; junction bases outside the gene matches: 5. The length of the CDR3 is 14 residues. Per germline, CDR1 MNHEY and CDR2 SMNVEV (reference sequence). The CDR3 loop is CASRLNRGHQPQHF. CDR3 nucleotide sequence: TGTGCCAGCAGGCTAAACAGGGGGCATCAGCCCCAGCATTTT.

This chain links TRBV30 with TRBJ2-7, with D possibly being TRBD1 (6 bases). Germline CDR1 reads GTSNPN; CDR2 reads SVGIG (reference sequence). This CDR3 contains 14 residues. Trimming stripped 5 bases from V and 4 bases from J, with 18 bases between. CDR3 sequence reads: CAWGVGAGRYEQYF. In nucleotides, the CDR3 is TGTGCCTGGGGCGTGGGGGCTGGTAGGTACGAGCAGTACTTC. The complete variable domain, with remaining parts taken from reference TRBV30 and TRBJ2-7, reads SQTIHQWPATLVQPVGSPLSLECTVEGTSNPNLYWYRQAAGRGLQLLFYSVGIGQISSEVPQNLSASRPQDRQFILSSKKLLLSDSGFYLCAWGVGAGRYEQYFGPGTRLTVT.

V and J are TRBV6-2 or TRBV6-3 and TRBJ2-7; TRBD1 agrees at 7 bases. CDR1 is MNHEY and CDR2 is SVGEGT in the germline V gene. The J segment lost 1 base and the V segment lost 0 bases, leaving 9 bases of the junction unmatched. The CDR3 sequence is 17 residues long. The CDR3 nucleotides are TGTGCCAGCAGTTACTCGGGGACAGTGGGATTTTCCTACGAGCAGTACTTC. Its translation is CASSYSGTVGFSYEQYF.

The chain uses TRBV30 and TRBJ2-7; D remains ambiguous. Trimming took 0 bases from V and 4 from J, leaving 10 bases between them. This CDR3 region has 13 residues. CDR1 is GTSNPN, CDR2 SVGIG, per germline (reference sequence). The CDR3 protein is CAWSVQQTYEQYF. DNA for the CDR3: TGTGCCTGGAGTGTACAACAGACATACGAGCAGTACTTC.

Comments on this clone: This specimen includes other DNA sequences encoding the same CDR3. This chain joins TRBV12-3 or TRBV12-4 and TRBJ2-7; the D is unclear. Trimming pared 4 bases from V and 4 bases from J, leaving 5 bases between. The CDR3 extends over 11 amino acids. The CDR3 DNA reads as TGTGCCAGCAGTTCTCTTTACGAGCAGTACTTC. Protein sequence: CASSSLYEQYF.

The chain uses TRBV5-4 and TRBJ2-5; 8 nucleotides align to TRBD1. The length of the CDR3 is 14 residues. CDR1 and CDR2 (germline): SGHNT, YYREEE (reference sequence). The junction had 5 bases not matched to a gene; V was cut back by 4 bases and J by 3 bases. For the CDR3, the DNA is TGTGCCAGCAGCGCCCAGACAGGGGAAGAGACCCAGTACTTC. As protein: CASSAQTGEETQYF.

This clone has only a few counts. This chain joins TRBV18 and TRBJ2-5; maybe TRBD1 (6 bases). CDR1 and CDR2 from the germline V gene are KGHSH and LQKENI. The CDR3 runs 14 residues. With 3 bases removed from V and 5 bases from J, the gap between germline ends came to 13 bases. The CDR3 DNA is TGTGCCAGCTCACCGGGGACAACTCGGGAGACCCAGTACTTC. It codes for CASSPGTTRETQYF.

The V and J genes are TRBV19 and TRBJ2-1; TRBD2 matches 15 bases. Unmatched junction bases numbered 1, after V lost 3 bases and J lost 7 bases. There are 15 residues in the CDR3. In germline, CDR1 is LNHDA, CDR2 SQIVND (reference sequence). The CDR3 nucleotides are TGTGCCAGTAGTATGGGGACTAGCGGGGGGAATGAGCAGTTCTTC. Its translation is CASSMGTSGGNEQFF.

The chain carries TRBV15 and TRBJ1-3, with 11 bases identical to TRBD1. The CDR3 has 20 residues. Trimming at V came to 3 bases and at J to 3 bases, leaving 16 bases not matched to a gene. Germline V lookup: CDR1 LNHNV, CDR2 YYDKDF (reference sequence). DNA for the CDR3: TGTGCCACCAGCAGGGGTCGGTTCGACTACGGGACAGGGGGTGGAAACACCATATATTTT. This sequence encodes CATSRGRFDYGTGGGNTIYF.

This chain uses TRBV7-8 with TRBJ1-1; unclear D gene. Germline assignment: CDR1 SGHVS and CDR2 FQNEAQ. V dropped 5 bases and J dropped 1 base, with 8 bases sitting between them. CDR3 length: 13 amino acids. The CDR3 DNA reads as TGTGCCAGCAGCCTGAGTCAGAACACTGAAGCTTTCTTT. Translated, it gives CASSLSQNTEAFF.

As for this clone: The identical CDR3 is also encoded by other nucleotide sequences in the sample. The DNA for the CDR3 is TGTGCCTGGAGTCCTGGCGGAACAGATACGCAGTATTTT. Residues: CAWSPGGTDTQYF. The chain has TRBV30 and TRBJ2-3; no clear D gene. From germline, CDR1 is GTSNPN and CDR2 SVGIG (reference sequence). The CDR3 length is 13 residues. V lost 2 bases, J lost 3 bases, and 9 bases lay in between.

The J gene is TRBJ2-5, the V gene TRBV6-2 or TRBV6-3, with TRBD1 as a possible D gene (6 bases). The CDR3 is made up of 14 amino acids. V lost 0 bases to trimming and J lost 2 bases, with 7 bases between them. The germline V gene has CDR1 MNHEY and CDR2 SVGEGT. The CDR3 spells CASSYSGHQETQYF. CDR3 sequence (DNA): TGTGCCAGCAGTTACTCGGGACATCAAGAGACCCAGTACTTC.

The chain uses TRBV18 and TRBJ1-6, with 8 nucleotides matching TRBD1. The CDR3 consists of 15 residues. V shed 4 bases and J 6 bases; nucleotides not matched to a gene: 5. From germline, CDR1 is KGHSH and CDR2 LQKENI. The CDR3 DNA reads TGTGCCAGCTCACGGGGGACAGGAGGTAATTCACCCCTCCACTTT. The encoded protein is CASSRGTGGNSPLHF. The whole variable domain, filled in from reference TRBV18 and TRBJ1-6, reads NAGVMQNPRHLVRRRGQEARLRCSPMKGHSHVYWYRQLPEEGLKFMVYLQKENIIDESGMPKERFSAEFPKEGPSILRIQQVVRGDSAAYFCASSRGTGGNSPLHFGNGTRLTVT.

The rearrangement joins TRBV7-2 to TRBJ1-2; 8 bases align to TRBD1. In germline, CDR1 is SGHTA, CDR2 FQGNSA. The trim removed 5 bases at V and 3 bases at J, leaving 8 bases unmatched. This CDR3 contains 15 residues. This CDR3 is CASSTGQGSYYGYTF. As DNA, the CDR3 is TGTGCCAGCAGCACCGGACAGGGCTCCTACTATGGCTACACCTTC.

The chain links TRBV6-1 to TRBJ1-5; a weak D match, TRBD1 (6 bases). The V end was cut by 3 bases, the J end by 4 bases, with 16 bases between. The CDR3 has 16 amino acids. Germline CDR1 MNHNS, CDR2 SASEGT. CDR3 DNA sequence: TGTGCCAGCAGTGACGTAGGACAGCTGTTAAATCAGCCCCAGCATTTT. This sequence encodes CASSDVGQLLNQPQHF.

This rearrangement joins TRBV5-1 to TRBJ1-5; a weak D match, TRBD1 (5 bases). CDR1 and CDR2 from the germline V gene are SGHRS and YFSETQ. This CDR3 has 15 residues. V gave up 4 bases and J gave up 0 bases, with 11 bases separating them. The CDR3 bases are TGCGCCAGCAGCGAAGGACATAATAGCAATCAGCCCCAGCATTTT. This gives the protein CASSEGHNSNQPQHF.

The rearrangement links TRBV18 to TRBJ2-3; 12 bases are shared with TRBD2. The CDR3 has 19 amino acids. Germline trimming cut 2 bases from V and 0 bases from J; bases unmatched to any gene: 9. The germline gives CDR1 KGHSH, CDR2 LQKENI. The CDR3 DNA sequence: TGTGCCAGCTCACCAGGACTAGCGGGGATTAGCCGGAGCACAGATACGCAGTATTTT. Residues: CASSPGLAGISRSTDTQYF.

The chain employs TRBV9 and TRBJ1-5; 7 nucleotides match TRBD1. There are 17 residues in the CDR3. CDR1 and CDR2 (germline): SGDLS, YYNGEE. V shed 3 bases, J shed 6 bases, and the junction held 15 bases outside the gene matches. The CDR3 region is CASSDPGGLPLGQPQHF. The CDR3 region has the DNA TGTGCCAGCAGCGACCCAGGGGGGTTACCGCTTGGTCAGCCCCAGCATTTT.

The chain has TRBV6-1 and TRBJ2-1, with TRBD2 matching 8 bases. There are 16 residues in the CDR3. The V segment lost 0 bases and the J segment 3 bases; nucleotides outside the gene matches: 4. Germline values: CDR1 MNHNS, CDR2 SASEGT. In DNA, the CDR3 is TGTGCCAGCAGTGAAGCGGGCGGGGGGAACTACAATGAGCAGTTCTTC. Its protein product is CASSEAGGGNYNEQFF.

V gene TRBV7-3 combines with J gene TRBJ2-3; 8 bases are shared with TRBD2. V lost 5 bases to trimming and J lost 2 bases; unmatched junction nucleotides: 3. CDR3 length: 14 residues. CDR1 and CDR2 (germline): SGHTA, FQGTGA. In DNA, the CDR3 is TGTGCCAGCAGCCCCGGGGGGGCCACAGATACGCAGTATTTT. Amino acids: CASSPGGATDTQYF.